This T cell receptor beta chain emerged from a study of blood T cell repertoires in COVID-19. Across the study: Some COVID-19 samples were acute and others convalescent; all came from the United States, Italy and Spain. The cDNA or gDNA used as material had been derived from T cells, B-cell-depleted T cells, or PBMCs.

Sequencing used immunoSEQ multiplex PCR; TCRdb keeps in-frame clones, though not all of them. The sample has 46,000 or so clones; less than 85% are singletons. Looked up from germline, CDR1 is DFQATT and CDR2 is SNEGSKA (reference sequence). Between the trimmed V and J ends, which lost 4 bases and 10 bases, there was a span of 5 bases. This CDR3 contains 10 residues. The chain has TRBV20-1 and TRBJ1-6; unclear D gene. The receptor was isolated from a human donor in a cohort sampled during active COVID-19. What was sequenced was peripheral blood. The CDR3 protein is CSAIPSPLHF. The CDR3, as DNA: TGCAGTGCTATTCCGTCACCCCTCCACTTT.